These 28 T cell receptor beta chains originate from one sample sequenced in a study of cytotoxic CD8 clonotypes in ibrutinib-treated CLL. Here immunoSEQ multiplex PCR was the method, and the copy in TCRdb shows in-frame clones only, minus some. This table has around 130,000 clones, 84% appearing once. The input for sequencing was PBMCs, taken after 24 months of ibrutinib treatment. The source is a human donor with chronic lymphocytic leukemia.

The rearrangement links TRBV7-6 to TRBJ2-5; D gene uncertain. V was pared by 1 base and J by 5 bases, with 11 bases between. The length of the CDR3 is 14 residues. Germline CDR1 SGHVS, CDR2 FNYEAQ. CDR3 protein: CASSLGGLLETQYF. CDR3 coding DNA: TGTGCCAGCAGCTTAGGGGGTCTGTTGGAGACCCAGTACTTC.

This clone was observed a single time. The gene calls are TRBV9 and TRBJ2-1; D may be TRBD1 or TRBD2 (5 bases each). From germline, CDR1 is SGDLS and CDR2 YYNGEE. V lost 4 bases to trimming and J lost 2 bases, with 19 bases between them. CDR3 length: 17 amino acids. This CDR3 is CASSPQPGSRAYNEQFF. DNA of the CDR3: TGTGCCAGCAGCCCGCAACCGGGATCCAGGGCCTACAATGAGCAGTTCTTC.

The chain couples TRBV19 to TRBJ1-4; 8 bases map to TRBD1. Trimming at V came to 11 bases and at J to 2 bases, leaving 13 bases not matched to a gene. The CDR3 covers 16 residues. The germline gives CDR1 LNHDA, CDR2 SQIVND (reference sequence). The CDR3 protein is CAVRSGGAGTNEKLFF. The CDR3 coding sequence is TGTGCCGTCCGATCAGGGGGCGCGGGCACTAATGAAAAACTGTTTTTT. Full variable domain (rest looked up from reference TRBV19 and TRBJ1-4): DGGITQSPKYLFRKEGQNVTLSCEQNLNHDAMYWYRQDPGQGLRLIYYSQIVNDFQKGDIAEGYSVSREKKESFPLTVTSAQKNPTAFYLCAVRSGGAGTNEKLFFGSGTQLSVL.

The chain carries TRBV6-6 and TRBJ2-7; no definite D call. Germline CDR1 reads MNHNY; CDR2 reads SVGAGI (reference sequence). This CDR3 is 13 amino acids long. Trimming removed 6 bases at V and 3 bases at J, with 12 bases between. In DNA form, the CDR3 reads TGTGCCAGCAGGATTAATACAGACTACGAGCAGTACTTC. Protein sequence: CASRINTDYEQYF.

V gene TRBV5-1 combines with J gene TRBJ2-2, with D tentatively TRBD1 (6 bases). The CDR3 extends over 15 amino acids. V was shortened by 3 bases and J by 2 bases, with 11 bases between the two germline ends. The germline gives CDR1 SGHRS, CDR2 YFSETQ. CDR3 DNA: TGCGCCAGCAGCTCGATCAGGGGTAACACCGGGGAGCTGTTTTTT. Residues: CASSSIRGNTGELFF.

The rearrangement links TRBV5-1 to TRBJ1-4; D gene unclear. Per germline, CDR1 SGHRS and CDR2 YFSETQ. The V gene lost 5 bases and the J gene lost 7 bases, with 15 bases spanning the gap. CDR3 size: 14 residues. CDR3 amino acids: CASRSSRGVEKLFF. CDR3 sequence (DNA): TGCGCCAGCAGAAGTAGCCGTGGGGTTGAAAAACTGTTTTTT. The whole variable domain, filled in from reference TRBV5-1 and TRBJ1-4, reads KAGVTQTPRYLIKTRGQQVTLSCSPISGHRSVSWYQQTPGQGLQFLFEYFSETQRNKGNFPGRFSGRQFSNSRSEMNVSTLELGDSALYLCASRSSRGVEKLFFGSGTQLSVL.

V is TRBV7-2 and J is TRBJ1-2; 8 nucleotides line up with TRBD1. The CDR3 is 14 amino acids. After removal of 5 bases from V and 8 bases from J, the junction contained 10 bases not matched to a gene. From germline, CDR1 is SGHTA and CDR2 FQGNSA. CDR3 amino acids: CASSPGGRSRGYTF. The CDR3 DNA is TGTGCCAGCAGCCCAGGGGGCAGGTCGAGGGGCTACACCTTC.

This chain joins TRBV7-9 and TRBJ2-3; 8 bases map to TRBD1. V lost 4 bases, J lost 5 bases, and 5 bases stayed unmatched. Per the germline V gene, CDR1 is SEHNR and CDR2 is FQNEAQ (reference sequence). The CDR3 is 14 amino acids. The CDR3 DNA reads TGTGCCAGCAGCTCCTGGGACAGGCGAGATACGCAGTATTTT. Residues: CASSSWDRRDTQYF.

This clone showed up just a few times. The chain employs TRBV27 and TRBJ2-7, with TRBD1 as a possible D gene (7 bases). This CDR3 comprises 15 residues. The V end lost 5 bases, the J end lost 1 base, and 15 bases lay between the germline ends. Germline V gives CDR1 MNHEY, CDR2 SMNVEV (reference sequence). The chain's CDR3 is CASSPAGGQSYEQYF. CDR3 DNA: TGTGCCAGCAGTCCCGCCGGGGGACAGTCCTACGAGCAGTACTTC.

The chain is built from TRBV7-8 and TRBJ1-2; TRBD1 might be the D (5 bases). This CDR3 has 14 residues. Germline values: CDR1 SGHVS, CDR2 FQNEAQ. V was trimmed by 1 base and J by 4 bases, leaving 10 bases between them. The CDR3 is CASSLVTDTYGYTF. As DNA, the CDR3 is TGTGCCAGCAGCTTAGTGACGGACACCTATGGCTACACCTTC.

This clone was seen just once. The rearrangement uses TRBV5-4 and TRBJ1-1, with 10 bases lining up with TRBD1. V was clipped by 5 bases and J by 11 bases; unmatched bases: 9. This CDR3 is built from 13 residues. Germline CDR1 and CDR2: SGHNT and YYREEE (reference sequence). As DNA, the CDR3 is TGTGCCAGCAGACACCGGGACAGGGGTTCGGCTTTCTTT. It translates to CASRHRDRGSAFF.

The rearrangement joins TRBV11-1 to TRBJ2-2; D gene ambiguous. From germline, CDR1 is SGHAT and CDR2 FQDESV (reference sequence). This CDR3 region has 13 residues. Between the trimmed V and J ends, which lost 7 bases and 6 bases, there was a span of 12 bases. In DNA form, the CDR3 reads TGTGCCAGCACCCAGGACGGCCCCGGGGAGCTGTTTTTT. This encodes CASTQDGPGELFF.

V is TRBV5-4 and J is TRBJ1-1; D call uncertain. The germline V gene encodes CDR1 SGHNT and CDR2 YYREEE (reference sequence). The CDR3 runs to 15 residues. Trimming left V 0 bases short and J 2 bases short, with 11 bases between. CDR3 sequence (DNA): TGTGCCAGCAGCTTGGCCGGGAGTGATAACACTGAAGCTTTCTTT. It codes for CASSLAGSDNTEAFF.

The chain is built from TRBV5-6 and TRBJ1-4, with TRBD1 matching over 10 bases. The CDR3 runs 16 residues. Per the germline V gene, CDR1 is SGHDT and CDR2 is YYEEEE. V lost 4 bases to trimming and J lost 8 bases; unmatched junction nucleotides: 11. This CDR3 is CASSTAGTGVGEKLFF. The CDR3 DNA follows: TGTGCCAGCAGCACGGCGGGGACAGGGGTCGGGGAAAAACTGTTTTTT.

This clone was seen only once. V and J are TRBV6-5 and TRBJ1-2; no firm D call. This CDR3 is 13 amino acids long. Trimming took 4 bases from V and 5 from J, leaving 11 bases between them. Germline V gene sequence: CDR1 MNHEY, CDR2 SVGAGI. This CDR3 reads CASSWEARYGYTF. The CDR3, as DNA: TGTGCCAGCAGTTGGGAAGCCCGGTATGGCTACACCTTC.

The chain employs TRBV7-4 and TRBJ2-4, with a weak D call TRBD2 (6 bases). Trimming took off 2 bases at V and 8 bases at J, with 10 bases between the two ends. This CDR3 is built from 13 residues. Germline V gene data show CDR1 as SGHVT and CDR2 as SQSDAQ. The CDR3 DNA is TGTGCCAGCAGCTTAATAAGGGAGGACATTCAGTACTTC. Protein product: CASSLIREDIQYF.

The rearrangement uses TRBV6-5 and TRBJ1-6; the match to TRBD1 covers 9 bases. CDR3 length: 15 residues. The germline gives CDR1 MNHEY, CDR2 SVGAGI. J gave up 8 bases and V 6 bases, and 8 bases lay outside the gene matches. CDR3 sequence reads: CASSPRTGVHSPLHF. CDR3 coding DNA: TGTGCCAGCAGCCCCAGGACAGGGGTGCATTCACCCCTCCACTTT.

The chain employs TRBV5-1 and TRBJ1-2, with 8 bases that match TRBD1. V dropped 4 bases and J dropped 8; count of bases not matched to a gene: 10. Germline CDR1 SGHRS, CDR2 YFSETQ. The CDR3 consists of 14 residues. CDR3 in DNA: TGCGCCAGCAGCACCCAGGGGGCGCCGAACGGCTACACCTTC. Translated, it gives CASSTQGAPNGYTF. The full variable domain, with the rest looked up from reference TRBV5-1 and TRBJ1-2, is KAGVTQTPRYLIKTRGQQVTLSCSPISGHRSVSWYQQTPGQGLQFLFEYFSETQRNKGNFPGRFSGRQFSNSRSEMNVSTLELGDSALYLCASSTQGAPNGYTFGSGTRLTVV.

The J gene is TRBJ2-5, the V gene TRBV7-7; 9 bases agree with TRBD1. The CDR3 is 14 amino acids. Germline-derived CDR1 and CDR2 are SSHAT and FNYEAQ (reference sequence). J was trimmed by 4 bases and V by 5 bases; bases with no gene match: 5. The CDR3 here is CASSPRQGGETQYF. The DNA for the CDR3 is TGTGCCAGCAGCCCCCGACAGGGGGGAGAGACCCAGTACTTC.

V and J are TRBV7-9 and TRBJ1-2, with 10 positions matching TRBD1. The germline CDR1 and CDR2 sequences are SEHNR and FQNEAQ (reference sequence). This CDR3 contains 16 residues. Unmatched junction bases numbered 14, after V lost 5 bases and J lost 8 bases. The CDR3 nucleotides are TGTGCCAGCAGCCAAAGACAGGGGGCGCACATTTCGGGCTACACCTTC. It translates to CASSQRQGAHISGYTF.

The V gene is TRBV5-4, the J gene TRBJ2-1, with 10 bases aligning to TRBD2. CDR3 length: 17 amino acids. In germline, CDR1 is SGHNT, CDR2 YYREEE (reference sequence). Trimming at V came to 5 bases and at J to 0 bases, leaving 8 bases not matched to a gene. The CDR3 DNA is TGTGCCAGCAGTAATCCGAGCGGGGGGGTCTCCTACAATGAGCAGTTCTTC. Translated: CASSNPSGGVSYNEQFF. Together with reference TRBV5-4 and TRBJ2-1, the CDR3 gives the full variable domain: ETGVTQSPTHLIKTRGQQVTLRCSSQSGHNTVSWYQQALGQGPQFIFQYYREEENGRGNFPPRFSGLQFPNYSSELNVNALELDDSALYLCASSNPSGGVSYNEQFFGPGTRLTVL.

This CDR3 is CASALDRRGGNEQFF. DNA of the CDR3: TGTGCCAGCGCCCTGGATAGGCGGGGGGGCAATGAGCAGTTCTTC. The chain is built from TRBV6-6 and TRBJ2-1; TRBD2 matches 9 bases. Germline assignment: CDR1 MNHNY and CDR2 SVGAGI (reference sequence). With 8 bases clipped from V and 6 bases from J, the junction kept 11 bases outside the gene matches. This CDR3 is 15 amino acids long.

The chain links TRBV29-1 to TRBJ2-2, with D perhaps matching TRBD2 (6 bases). This CDR3 has 15 amino acids. V was shortened by 7 bases and J by 5 bases, with 20 bases between the two germline ends. The V gene's germline CDR1 is SQVTM and CDR2 ANQGSEA. The CDR3 spells CSASRGDSGTGELFF. The DNA of the CDR3 is TGCAGCGCCAGCCGAGGGGACTCCGGGACCGGGGAGCTGTTTTTT.

This clone has only one observation. This chain joins TRBV7-9 and TRBJ2-1; 8 bases fit TRBD1. CDR1 and CDR2 (germline): SEHNR, FQNEAQ (reference sequence). With 4 bases clipped from V and 0 bases from J, the junction kept 2 bases outside the gene matches. The CDR3 totals 15 residues. The CDR3: CASSSTGGSYNEQFF. The CDR3 DNA is TGTGCCAGCAGCTCCACAGGGGGCTCCTACAATGAGCAGTTCTTC.

This sequence joins TRBV18 and TRBJ1-4; D is undetermined. The CDR3 has 15 amino acids. V was clipped by 1 base and J by 3 bases, with 9 bases between them. Germline lookup yields CDR1 KGHSH and CDR2 LQKENI. As DNA, the CDR3 is TGTGCCAGCTCACCACTCCCCCACCCTAATGAAAAACTGTTTTTT. As protein: CASSPLPHPNEKLFF.

This chain joins TRBV2 and TRBJ2-1, with D uncertain. Germline V CDR1 and CDR2: SNHLY, FYNNEI. V shed 0 bases and J shed 2 bases, with 11 bases lying between them. This CDR3 contains 16 residues. For the CDR3, the DNA is TGTGCCAGCAGTGAAGCGCTCGGAGCCACCTACAATGAGCAGTTCTTC. As protein: CASSEALGATYNEQFF.

This clone was seen only once. The chain is built from TRBV5-1 and TRBJ1-4; tentatively, D is TRBD1 (6 bases). The CDR3 length is 15 residues. Trimming shortened V by 4 bases and J by 8 bases, and 18 bases separated the two germline ends. Germline values: CDR1 SGHRS, CDR2 YFSETQ. The CDR3 bases are TGCGCCAGCAGCCCGGGGGCAGGGGTCGGGGAAAAACTGTTTTTT. The encoded protein is CASSPGAGVGEKLFF.

The CDR3 region has the DNA TGTGCCAGCAGCTGGGGACAGGGGGCGTCTGGAAACACCATATATTTT. Translating gives CASSWGQGASGNTIYF. The rearrangement uses TRBV5-6 and TRBJ1-3; 12 bases map to TRBD1. The CDR3 contains 16 residues. Germline V gene sequence: CDR1 SGHDT, CDR2 YYEEEE. After removal of 3 bases from V and 1 base from J, the junction contained 2 bases not matched to a gene.